This T cell receptor beta chain was sequenced in a study of blood T cell repertoires in COVID-19 (TCRdb year 2020). Study-level background: The collaborator samples originated in the United States, Italy and Spain and spanned the acute and convalescent phases of COVID-19. Samples came from the ongoing ImmuneRACE study (first 160 participants) plus 1,254 subjects from 6 global collaborators. Where HLA class I and class II types were available, the types were taken from metadata supplied by the sample provider, not from assay-based typing. The prospective study material was composed of cDNA or gDNA derived from T cells, B-cell-depleted T cells, or PBMCs. Deeply sampled blood TCRbeta repertoires from subjects exposed to, actively infected with, or recovered from COVID-19 were included in the dataset. The repertoires were released in a freely available public database meant as a resource for research on the immune response to SARS-CoV-2. Nearly every sample came with metadata listing a de-identified subject ID, COVID-19 status, age in years and sex.

TCRbeta CDR3 regions were amplified from genomic DNA using the immunoSEQ Assay, a bias-controlled multiplex PCR. The authors' pipeline ran thus. The number of nucleated cells in each sample was estimated from the amplification of reference gene primers within the assay. Sequence reads were collapsed and filtered to measure the absolute abundance of every unique TCRbeta CDR3 rearrangement. Productive Simpson clonality was computed per sample as the square root of Simpson's diversity index over productive rearrangements. In its TCRdb copy, this immuneACCESS table keeps in-frame sequences only and misses some clones. Where compared with another copy, unresolved V genes explain less than half of these, and the others have no known cause. V and J calls and clone size are those listed in that table; D and trimming were worked out from the DNA. Within this sample are roughly 75,000 clones, with approximately 87% of them counted one time only. Clones ranked in the top ten supply around a sixth of the sample.

Relative to germline, V is missing 4 bases and J is missing 3 bases, with 9 bases of the junction outside any gene match. Based on the germline V gene, the CDR1 and CDR2 sequences are SGHDT and YYEEEE. There are 17 amino acids in the CDR3, from cysteine to phenylalanine inclusive. The read is trimmed to its CDR3 DNA, 51 bases read in frame from base 1. Comments on this clone: Its antigen remains undetermined. Within one base of it there is no much larger clone, and no base qualities were kept.

The investigation overall reported the following: How much clinical and demographic metadata was included differed by source and by participant, and the metadata was provided uncurated.

The collaborating institutions used their own protocols to collect whole blood in K2EDTA tubes. For TCRbeta analysis, collaborators shipped samples in one of three forms: frozen whole blood, isolated PBMCs, or DNA extracted from either of those sample types. The receptor's source is an elderly man in a cohort sampled during active COVID-19. Sequences were obtained from peripheral blood. The chain uses TRBV5-6 and TRBJ2-2, with 10 bases aligning to TRBD1. The CDR3 here reads CASSPPRDRGDTGELFF. The bases are TGTGCCAGCAGCCCGCCCAGGGACAGGGGAGACACCGGGGAGCTGTTTTTT.